This T cell receptor (beta chain) was sequenced during a study of blood T cell repertoires in COVID-19 (TCRdb year 2020). About the study as a whole: The collaborator samples originated in the United States, Italy and Spain and spanned the acute and convalescent phases of COVID-19. Samples came from the ongoing ImmuneRACE study (first 160 participants) plus 1,254 subjects from 6 global collaborators. The repertoires were released in a freely available public database meant as a resource for research on the immune response to SARS-CoV-2. Sample metadata almost always included a de-identified subject ID, COVID-19 status, age in years and sex. HLA class I and class II types, where available, came from metadata supplied by the sample provider rather than from assay-based typing. The prospective study material was composed of cDNA or gDNA derived from T cells, B-cell-depleted T cells, or PBMCs. Deeply sampled blood TCRbeta repertoires from subjects exposed to, actively infected with, or recovered from COVID-19 were included in the dataset.

The immunoSEQ Assay, a bias-controlled multiplex PCR, was used to amplify TCRbeta CDR3 regions from genomic DNA. The paper's data handling went like this. The number of nucleated cells in each sample was estimated from the amplification of reference gene primers within the assay. To quantify the absolute abundance of each unique TCRbeta CDR3 rearrangement, sequence reads were collapsed and filtered. Productive Simpson clonality was computed per sample as the square root of Simpson's diversity index over productive rearrangements. This is the immuneACCESS table as TCRdb keeps it, with only in-frame sequences that have V and J called. A part of the clones is gone; compared with another copy, unresolved V genes explain less than half, and the rest is unexplained. The V and J calls and clone size were taken over from that table, and D and trimming were inferred from the DNA. The sample records about 290,000 clones, under 90% of which are singletons. The ten biggest clones cover over 8.5% of the sample.

Notes on this clone: Its antigen has not been determined. Base-call qualities are not available, and no considerably larger clone is one nucleotide away.

Trimming at the junction amounts to 6 bases on V and 0 bases on J, and the germline ends lie 9 bases apart. In the germline V gene (reference sequence), CDR1 corresponds to LNHDA and CDR2 to SQIVND. The CDR3 runs 14 amino acids, cysteine and phenylalanine included. Solely the CDR3 DNA is kept, with 42 bases framed from the first base. In Seattle, one collaborating source enrolled patients while the infection was active and tracked those patients longitudinally over the course of disease. Collaborating institutions collected whole blood in K2EDTA tubes following their own protocols. Collaborator samples were shipped for TCRbeta analysis as frozen whole blood, isolated PBMCs, or DNA extracted from either sample type. What the work shows at the level of the full study, not this receptor alone: The quantity of clinical and demographic metadata differed by source and by participant and was supplied without curation.

The chain uses TRBV19 and TRBJ2-1; matching of 5 bases hints at TRBD2 as the D gene. This receptor was taken from a woman in her 30s with COVID-19, enrolled during active disease. Sequencing was carried out using peripheral blood. The CDR3 protein sequence reads: CASSGLNSYNEQFF. The nucleotide sequence reads as follows: TGTGCCAGTAGCGGACTGAACTCCTACAATGAGCAGTTCTTC. With all but the CDR3 taken from the reference TRBV19 and TRBJ2-1 genes, the full variable domain is: DGGITQSPKYLFRKEGQNVTLSCEQNLNHDAMYWYRQDPGQGLRLIYYSQIVNDFQKGDIAEGYSVSREKKESFPLTVTSAQKNPTAFYLCASSGLNSYNEQFFGPGTRLTVL.